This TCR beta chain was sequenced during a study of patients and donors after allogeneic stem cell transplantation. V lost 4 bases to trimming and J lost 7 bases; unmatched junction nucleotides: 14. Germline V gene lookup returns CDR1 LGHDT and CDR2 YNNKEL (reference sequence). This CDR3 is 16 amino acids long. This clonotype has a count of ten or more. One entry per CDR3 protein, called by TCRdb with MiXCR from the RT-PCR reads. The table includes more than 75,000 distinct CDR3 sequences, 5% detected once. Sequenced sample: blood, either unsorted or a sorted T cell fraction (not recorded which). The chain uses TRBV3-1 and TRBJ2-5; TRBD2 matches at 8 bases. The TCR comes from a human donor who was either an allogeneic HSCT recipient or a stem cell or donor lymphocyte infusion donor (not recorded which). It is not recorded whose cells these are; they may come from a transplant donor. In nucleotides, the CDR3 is TGTGCCAGCAGCCCCCGCGGACTAGCCGGAATTGGGACCCAGTACTTC. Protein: CASSPRGLAGIGTQYF.